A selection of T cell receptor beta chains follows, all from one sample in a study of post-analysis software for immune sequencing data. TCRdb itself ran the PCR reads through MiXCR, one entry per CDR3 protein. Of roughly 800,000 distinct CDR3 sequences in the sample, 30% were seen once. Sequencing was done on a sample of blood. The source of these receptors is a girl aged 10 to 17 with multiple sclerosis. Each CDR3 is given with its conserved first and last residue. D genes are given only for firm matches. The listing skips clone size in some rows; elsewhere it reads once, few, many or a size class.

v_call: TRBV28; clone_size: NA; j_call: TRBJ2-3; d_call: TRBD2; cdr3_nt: TGTGCCAACAGGACCCCGCTACCGGGACTAGCGGGAGAGGGGTCAGATACGCAGTATTTT; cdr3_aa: CANRTPLPGLAGEGSDTQYF
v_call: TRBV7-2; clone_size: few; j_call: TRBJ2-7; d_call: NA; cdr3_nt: TGTGCCAGCAGCCCCGGGCCTTCGACCGGACGCAATGAGCAGTACTTC; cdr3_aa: CASSPGPSTGRNEQYF
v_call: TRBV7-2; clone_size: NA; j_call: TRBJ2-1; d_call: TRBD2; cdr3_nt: TGTGCCAGCAGCTTGGGACTAGGTCAGCAGTTCTTC; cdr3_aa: CASSLGLGQQFF
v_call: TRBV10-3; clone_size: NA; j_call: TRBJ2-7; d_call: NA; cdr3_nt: TGTGCCATTAAACCAGGGAGCTCCTACGAGCAGTACTTC; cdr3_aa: CAIKPGSSYEQYF
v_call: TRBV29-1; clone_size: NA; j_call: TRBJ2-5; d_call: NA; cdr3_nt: TGCAGCGTTGAAACTAGCAGGGGGACAGAGACCCAGTACTTC; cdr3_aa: CSVETSRGTETQYF
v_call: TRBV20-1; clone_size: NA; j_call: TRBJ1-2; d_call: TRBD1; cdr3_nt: TGCAGTGCTACCGGGACAGTAAACCACTATGGCTACACCTTC; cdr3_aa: CSATGTVNHYGYTF
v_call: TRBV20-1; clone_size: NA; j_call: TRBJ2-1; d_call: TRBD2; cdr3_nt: TGCAGTGCTACACTAGCGGGAGGGTACAATGAGCAGTTCTTC; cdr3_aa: CSATLAGGYNEQFF
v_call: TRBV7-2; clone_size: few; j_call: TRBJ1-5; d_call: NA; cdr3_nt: TGTGCCAGCAGCTTAGAGGGGGATAGCAATCAGCCCCAGCATTTT; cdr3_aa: CASSLEGDSNQPQHF
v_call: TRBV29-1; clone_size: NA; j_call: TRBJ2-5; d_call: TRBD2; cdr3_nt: TGCAGCGTTGGGGATGGGACTAGCGGGAGGAGGGAGACCCAGTACTTC; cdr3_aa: CSVGDGTSGRRETQYF
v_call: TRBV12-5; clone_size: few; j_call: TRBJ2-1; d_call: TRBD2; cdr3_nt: TGTGCTAGTGGACCCGGGACTAGCGGGAGCTTAAATGAGCAGTTCTTC; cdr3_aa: CASGPGTSGSLNEQFF
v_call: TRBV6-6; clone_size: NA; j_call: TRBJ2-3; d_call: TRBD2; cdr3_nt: TGTGCCAGCAGTAACGTAGCGGGTAGCACAGATACGCAGTATTTT; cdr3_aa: CASSNVAGSTDTQYF
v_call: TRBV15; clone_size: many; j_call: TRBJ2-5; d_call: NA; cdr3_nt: TGTGCCACCAGCAGAGATTGGAGGGCGGAAGAGACCCAGTACTTC; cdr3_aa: CATSRDWRAEETQYF
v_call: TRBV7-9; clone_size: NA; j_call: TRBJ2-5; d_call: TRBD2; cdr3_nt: TGTGCCAGCAGCCTAGGCCCCCGGGTACTGGCGGGAGAAGAGACCCAGTACTTC; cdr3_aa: CASSLGPRVLAGEETQYF
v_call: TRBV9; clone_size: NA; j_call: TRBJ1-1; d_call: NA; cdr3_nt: TGTGCCAGCACCCCGGACCTACTGAACACTGAAGCTTTCTTT; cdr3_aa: CASTPDLLNTEAFF
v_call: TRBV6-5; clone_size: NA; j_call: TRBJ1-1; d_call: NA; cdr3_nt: TGTGCCAGCAGGCCTAGGATGAACACTGAAGCTTTCTTT; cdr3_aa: CASRPRMNTEAFF
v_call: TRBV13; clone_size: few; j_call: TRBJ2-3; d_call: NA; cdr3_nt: TGTGCCAGCAGCTTAGGCTCCCTGAAGTATTTT; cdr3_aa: CASSLGSLKYF
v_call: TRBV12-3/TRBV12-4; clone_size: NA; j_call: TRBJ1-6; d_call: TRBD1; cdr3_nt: TGTGCCAGCAGCCCCGGGACAGGAAAAAATTCACCCCTCCACTTT; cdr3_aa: CASSPGTGKNSPLHF
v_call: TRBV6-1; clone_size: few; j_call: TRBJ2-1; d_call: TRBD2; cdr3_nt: TGTGCCAGCGCAAGCGGGATCTCCTACAATGAGCAGTTCTTC; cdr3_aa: CASASGISYNEQFF
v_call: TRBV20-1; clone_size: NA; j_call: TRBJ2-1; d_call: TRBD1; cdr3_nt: TGCAGTGCTAGCCCCAGGACAGGGGGCTCCTACAATGAGCAGTTCTTC; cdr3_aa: CSASPRTGGSYNEQFF
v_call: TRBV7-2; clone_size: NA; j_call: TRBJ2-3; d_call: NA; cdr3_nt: TGTGCCAGCGTTGTAGGGCTCGCTAGCACAGATACGCAGTATTTT; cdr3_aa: CASVVGLASTDTQYF
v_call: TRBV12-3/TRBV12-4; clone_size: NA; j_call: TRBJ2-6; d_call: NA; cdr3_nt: TGTGCCAGCAGTTTCGCGTCTGGGGCCAACGTCCTGACTTTC; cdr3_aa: CASSFASGANVLTF
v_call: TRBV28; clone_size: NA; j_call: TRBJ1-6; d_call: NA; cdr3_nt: TGTGCCAGCAAGGCGGAAGTCGGGGTAGGTTCACCCCTCCACTTT; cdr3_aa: CASKAEVGVGSPLHF
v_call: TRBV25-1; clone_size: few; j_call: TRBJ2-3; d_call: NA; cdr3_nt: TGTGCCAGCAGTGAATATCAAGGGGGGTCCCCAGATACGCAGTATTTT; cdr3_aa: CASSEYQGGSPDTQYF
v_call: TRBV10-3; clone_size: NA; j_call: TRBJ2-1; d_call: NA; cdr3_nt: TGTGCCATCAGACTCCCGGTCTCTAATGAGCAGTTCTTC; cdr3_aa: CAIRLPVSNEQFF
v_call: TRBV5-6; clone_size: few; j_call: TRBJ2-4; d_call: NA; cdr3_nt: TGTGCCAGCAGCGTGGGGTCGGGGGACATTCAGTACTTC; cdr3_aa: CASSVGSGDIQYF
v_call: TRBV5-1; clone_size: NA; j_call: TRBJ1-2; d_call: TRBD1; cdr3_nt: TGCGCCAGCAGGCTCCCACAGGGGCTTGTGGATAGCTACACCTTC; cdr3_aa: CASRLPQGLVDSYTF
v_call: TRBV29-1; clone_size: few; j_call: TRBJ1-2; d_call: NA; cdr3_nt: TGCAGCGTTGAATTCGTCGCCCAAGCCCTCAACTATGGCTACACCTTC; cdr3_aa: CSVEFVAQALNYGYTF
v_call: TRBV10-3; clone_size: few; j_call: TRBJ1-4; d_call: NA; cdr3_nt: TGTGCCATCAGTGGGAACCCCGGACGGCTTGGGGGAGATAATGAAAAACGGTTTTTT; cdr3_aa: CAISGNPGRLGGDNEKRFF
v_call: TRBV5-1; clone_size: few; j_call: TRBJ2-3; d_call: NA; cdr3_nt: TGCGCCAGCAGCTTACGGGATCATAGCACAGATACGCAGTATTTT; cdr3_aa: CASSLRDHSTDTQYF
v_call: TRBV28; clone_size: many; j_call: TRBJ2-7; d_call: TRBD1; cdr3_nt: TGTGCCAGCAGTCTACCCGGGACAGGGGGCCACGAGCAGTACTTC; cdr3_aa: CASSLPGTGGHEQYF
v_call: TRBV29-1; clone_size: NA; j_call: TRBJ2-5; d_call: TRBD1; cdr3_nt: TGCAGCGTCGCTGGGACAGCGTACCAAGAGACCCAGTACTTC; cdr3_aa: CSVAGTAYQETQYF
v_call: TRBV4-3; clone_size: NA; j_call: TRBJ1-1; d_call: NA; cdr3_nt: TGCGCCAGCAGCCAAGGCCCGGGAGTCGGCACTGAAGCTTTCTTT; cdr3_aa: CASSQGPGVGTEAFF
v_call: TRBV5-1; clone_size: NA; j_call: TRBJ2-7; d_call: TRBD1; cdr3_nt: TGCGCCAGCAGCGGACAGGGGCGGTCCTACGAGCAGTACTTC; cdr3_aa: CASSGQGRSYEQYF
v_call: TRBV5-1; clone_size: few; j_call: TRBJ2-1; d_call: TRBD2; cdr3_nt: TGCGCCAGCAGCCCCCGTTTAAGCGGGGGGGCGTTAGAGCAGTTCTTC; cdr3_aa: CASSPRLSGGALEQFF
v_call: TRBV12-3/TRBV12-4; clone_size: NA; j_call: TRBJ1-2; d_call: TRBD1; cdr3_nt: TGTGCCAGCAGTCCCCGGGACAGGTTTATCTATGGCTACACCTTC; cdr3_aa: CASSPRDRFIYGYTF
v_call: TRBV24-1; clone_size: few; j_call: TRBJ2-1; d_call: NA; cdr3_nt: TGTGCCACCAGTGATTATTATGAGCAGTTCTTC; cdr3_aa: CATSDYYEQFF
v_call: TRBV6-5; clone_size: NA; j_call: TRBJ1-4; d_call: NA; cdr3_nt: TGTGCCAGCAGTTACGAAGGGGTGAAGGAAAAACTGTTTTTT; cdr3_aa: CASSYEGVKEKLFF
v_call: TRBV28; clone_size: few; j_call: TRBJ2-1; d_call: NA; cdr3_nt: TGTGCCAGCAGGTCAGCGGTCTACAATGAGCAGTTCTTC; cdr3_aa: CASRSAVYNEQFF
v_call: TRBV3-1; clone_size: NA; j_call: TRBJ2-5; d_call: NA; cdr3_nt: TGTGTCAGCAGCCAAAACCCGGGGACTCGGAAAGAGACCCAGTACTTC; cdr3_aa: CVSSQNPGTRKETQYF
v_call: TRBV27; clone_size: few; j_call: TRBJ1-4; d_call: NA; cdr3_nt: TGTGCCAGCAGCTCTTTGCGGTCAGAATCTAATGAAAAACTGTTTTTT; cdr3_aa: CASSSLRSESNEKLFF
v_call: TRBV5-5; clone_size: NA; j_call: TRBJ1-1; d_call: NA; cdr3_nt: TGTGCCAGCAGCGCGGGGGCGACACTCTACACTGAAGCTTTCTTT; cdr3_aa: CASSAGATLYTEAFF
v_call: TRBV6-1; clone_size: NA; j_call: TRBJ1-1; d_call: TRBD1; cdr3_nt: TGTGCCAGCCCCCCGACAGGGAGGGGCACTGAAGCTTTCTTT; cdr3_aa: CASPPTGRGTEAFF
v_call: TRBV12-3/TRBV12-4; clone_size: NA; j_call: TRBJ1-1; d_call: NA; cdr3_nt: TGTGCCAGCAGACAAAGAGGCACTGAAGCTTTCTTT; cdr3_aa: CASRQRGTEAFF
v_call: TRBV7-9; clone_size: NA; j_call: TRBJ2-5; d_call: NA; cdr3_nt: TGTGCCAGCAGCAACCGGGCAGATCGAGGGACCCAGTACTTC; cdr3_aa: CASSNRADRGTQYF
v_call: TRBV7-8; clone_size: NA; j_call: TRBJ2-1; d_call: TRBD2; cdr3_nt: TGTGCCAGCAGCTTAGCAGATCGAGCGGGAATCTACAATGAGCAGTTCTTC; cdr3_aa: CASSLADRAGIYNEQFF
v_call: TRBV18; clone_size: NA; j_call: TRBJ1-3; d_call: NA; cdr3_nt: TGTGCCAGCTCACCACCGATTGACCCCTTGGGAAACACCATATATTTT; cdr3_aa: CASSPPIDPLGNTIYF
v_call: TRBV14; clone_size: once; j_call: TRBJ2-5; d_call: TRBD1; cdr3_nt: TGTGCCAGCAGCCTTAAGGGACAGGGGGCTCGAGAGCAGTACTTC; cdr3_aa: CASSLKGQGAREQYF
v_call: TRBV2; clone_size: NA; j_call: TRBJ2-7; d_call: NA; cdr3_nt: TGTGCCAGCAGTGAAGTTGGACACCTCTACGAGCAGTACTTC; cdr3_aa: CASSEVGHLYEQYF
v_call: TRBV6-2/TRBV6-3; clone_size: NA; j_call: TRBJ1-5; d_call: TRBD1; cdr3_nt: TGTGCCAGCAGTTTCCCGGGACAGGGTGCGCCCCAGCATTTT; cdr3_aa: CASSFPGQGAPQHF
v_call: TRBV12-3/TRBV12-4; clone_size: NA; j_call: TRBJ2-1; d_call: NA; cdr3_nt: TGTGCCAGCAGTTTTGGGCCCCCCTACAATGAGCAGTTCTTC; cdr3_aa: CASSFGPPYNEQFF
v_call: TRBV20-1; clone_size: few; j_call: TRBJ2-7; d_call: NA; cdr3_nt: TGCAGTGCGGTCTCCTCGGGGACGGAGGGCTACGAGCAGTACTTC; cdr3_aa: CSAVSSGTEGYEQYF
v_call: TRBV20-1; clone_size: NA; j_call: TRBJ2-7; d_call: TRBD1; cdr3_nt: TGCAGTGCGACAGACAGGGTAGGCAACGAGCAGTACTTC; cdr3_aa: CSATDRVGNEQYF
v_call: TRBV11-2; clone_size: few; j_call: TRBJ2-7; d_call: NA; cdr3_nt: TGTGCCAGCAGTCCCCGAGGGGGCGGGAGCGAGCAGTACTTC; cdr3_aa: CASSPRGGGSEQYF
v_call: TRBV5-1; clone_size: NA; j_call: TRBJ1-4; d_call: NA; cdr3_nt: TGCGCCAGCAGGCCGCCTGGGTCAACTAATGAAAAACTGTTTTTT; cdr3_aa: CASRPPGSTNEKLFF